This paragraph reports one T cell receptor (beta chain). What it recognizes is unknown. Data came from immunoSEQ multiplex PCR; TCRdb stores just in-frame clones and leaves some out. This table holds around 75,000 clones, roughly 81% found once. The record originates from a study of T cell responses to AZD1222 COVID-19 vaccine. The germline V gene has CDR1 SGHRS and CDR2 YFSETQ. The CDR3 covers 15 residues. J was trimmed by 7 bases and V by 4 bases; bases with no gene match: 8. Study conclusions and caveats: Reportedly, nearly half of unique spike TCRs recognized epitopes outside B.1.351/B.1.1.7 mutations.

This sequence joins TRBV5-1 and TRBJ1-6; 7 bases match TRBD1. The sequences come from peripheral blood, collected on day 0 of AZD1222 vaccination. This TCR was recovered from an adult in good health. The CDR3 DNA reads as TGCGCCAGCAGCCCTCGACAGGGTTCGAATTCACCCCTCCACTTT. Translated, it gives CASSPRQGSNSPLHF. Full variable domain (remainder filled in from reference TRBV5-1 and TRBJ1-6): KAGVTQTPRYLIKTRGQQVTLSCSPISGHRSVSWYQQTPGQGLQFLFEYFSETQRNKGNFPGRFSGRQFSNSRSEMNVSTLELGDSALYLCASSPRQGSNSPLHFGNGTRLTVT.